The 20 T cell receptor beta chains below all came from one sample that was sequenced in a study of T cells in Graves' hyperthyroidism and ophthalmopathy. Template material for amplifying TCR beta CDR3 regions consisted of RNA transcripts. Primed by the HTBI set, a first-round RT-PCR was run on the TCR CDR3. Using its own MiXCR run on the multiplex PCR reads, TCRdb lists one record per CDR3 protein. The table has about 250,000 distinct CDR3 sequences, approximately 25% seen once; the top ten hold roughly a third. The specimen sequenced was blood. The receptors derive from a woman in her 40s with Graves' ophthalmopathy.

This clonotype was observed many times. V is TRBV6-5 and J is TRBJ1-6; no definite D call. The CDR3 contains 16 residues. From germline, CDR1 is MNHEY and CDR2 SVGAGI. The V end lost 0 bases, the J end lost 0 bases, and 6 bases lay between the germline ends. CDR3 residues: CASSYSGSSYNSPLHF. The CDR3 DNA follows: TGTGCCAGCAGTTACTCGGGGAGCTCCTATAATTCACCCCTCCACTTT.

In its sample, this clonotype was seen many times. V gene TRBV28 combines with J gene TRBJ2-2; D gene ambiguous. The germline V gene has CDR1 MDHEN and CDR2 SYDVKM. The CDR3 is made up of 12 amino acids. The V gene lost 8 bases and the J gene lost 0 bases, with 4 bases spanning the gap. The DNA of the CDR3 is TGTGCCAGCCCCTCGAACACCGGGGAGCTGTTTTTT. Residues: CASPSNTGELFF.

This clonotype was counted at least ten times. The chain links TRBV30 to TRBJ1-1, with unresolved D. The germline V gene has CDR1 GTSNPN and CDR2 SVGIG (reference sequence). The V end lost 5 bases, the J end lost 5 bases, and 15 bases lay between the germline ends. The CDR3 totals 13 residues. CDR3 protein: CAWVPPRITEAFF. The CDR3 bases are TGTGCCTGGGTACCCCCTCGGATAACTGAAGCTTTCTTT. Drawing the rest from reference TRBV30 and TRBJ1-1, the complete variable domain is SQTIHQWPATLVQPVGSPLSLECTVEGTSNPNLYWYRQAAGRGLQLLFYSVGIGQISSEVPQNLSASRPQDRQFILSSKKLLLSDSGFYLCAWVPPRITEAFFGQGTRLTVV.

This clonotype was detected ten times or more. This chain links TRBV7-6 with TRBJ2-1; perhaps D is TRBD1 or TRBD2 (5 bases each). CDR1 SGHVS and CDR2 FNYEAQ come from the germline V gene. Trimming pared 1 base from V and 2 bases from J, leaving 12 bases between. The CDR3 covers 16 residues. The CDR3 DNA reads TGTGCCAGCAGCTTAGTCGGGGCCGGCACCTACAATGAGCAGTTCTTC. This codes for CASSLVGAGTYNEQFF.

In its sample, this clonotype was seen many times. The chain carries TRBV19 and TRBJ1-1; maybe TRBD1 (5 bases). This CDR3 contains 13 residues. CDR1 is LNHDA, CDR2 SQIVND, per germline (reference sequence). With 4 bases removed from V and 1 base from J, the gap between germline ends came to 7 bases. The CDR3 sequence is CASSNGGNTEAFF. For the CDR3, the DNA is TGTGCCAGTAGTAATGGGGGGAACACTGAAGCTTTCTTT.

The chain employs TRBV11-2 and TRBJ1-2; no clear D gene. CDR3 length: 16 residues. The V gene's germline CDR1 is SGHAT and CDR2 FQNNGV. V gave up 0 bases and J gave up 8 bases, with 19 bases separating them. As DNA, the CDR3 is TGTGCCAGCAGCTTAGATACGGGTGTCGGATTGAGCGGCTACACCTTC. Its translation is CASSLDTGVGLSGYTF.

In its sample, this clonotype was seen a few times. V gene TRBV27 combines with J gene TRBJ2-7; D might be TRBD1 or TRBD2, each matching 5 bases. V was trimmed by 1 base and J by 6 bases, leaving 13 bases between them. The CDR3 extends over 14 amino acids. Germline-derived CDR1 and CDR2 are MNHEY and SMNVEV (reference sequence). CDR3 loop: CASSLWGKRGEQYF. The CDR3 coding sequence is TGTGCCAGCAGTTTATGGGGGAAGAGGGGCGAGCAGTACTTC.

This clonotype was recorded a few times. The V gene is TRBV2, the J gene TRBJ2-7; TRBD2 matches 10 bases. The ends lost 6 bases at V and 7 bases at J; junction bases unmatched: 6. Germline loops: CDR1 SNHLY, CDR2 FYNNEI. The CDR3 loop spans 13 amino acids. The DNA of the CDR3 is TGTGCCAGCAGAGAGGGACTAGCGAGGGAGCAGTACTTC. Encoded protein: CASREGLAREQYF.

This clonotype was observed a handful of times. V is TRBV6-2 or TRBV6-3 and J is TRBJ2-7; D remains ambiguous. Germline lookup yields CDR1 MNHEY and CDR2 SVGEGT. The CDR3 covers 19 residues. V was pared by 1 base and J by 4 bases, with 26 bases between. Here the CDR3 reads CASSYFSLRLDGVGYEQYF. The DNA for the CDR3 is TGTGCCAGCAGTTACTTCTCTTTGCGGTTGGATGGGGTCGGGTACGAGCAGTACTTC.

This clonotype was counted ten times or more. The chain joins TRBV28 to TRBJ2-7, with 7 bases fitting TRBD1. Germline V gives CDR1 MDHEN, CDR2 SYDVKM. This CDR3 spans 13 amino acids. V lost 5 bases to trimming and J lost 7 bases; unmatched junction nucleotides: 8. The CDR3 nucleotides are TGTGCCAGCAGTCTTATACAGGGGTATGAGCAGTACTTC. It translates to CASSLIQGYEQYF.

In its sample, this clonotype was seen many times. For the CDR3, the DNA is TGTGCCACCAGGGACGGGGAGGGCGGGGAGCTGTTTTTT. Amino acids: CATRDGEGGELFF. This chain links TRBV15 with TRBJ2-2; the match to TRBD2 covers 7 bases. Germline V CDR1 and CDR2: LNHNV, YYDKDF (reference sequence). The CDR3 is made up of 13 amino acids. V lost 6 bases to trimming and J lost 7 bases; unmatched junction nucleotides: 5.

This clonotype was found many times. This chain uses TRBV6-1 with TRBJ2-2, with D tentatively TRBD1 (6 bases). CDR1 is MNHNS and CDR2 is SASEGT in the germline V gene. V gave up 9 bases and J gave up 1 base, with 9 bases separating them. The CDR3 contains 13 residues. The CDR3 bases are TGTGCCAGTCAGGGACAGAACACCGGGGAGCTGTTTTTT. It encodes CASQGQNTGELFF.

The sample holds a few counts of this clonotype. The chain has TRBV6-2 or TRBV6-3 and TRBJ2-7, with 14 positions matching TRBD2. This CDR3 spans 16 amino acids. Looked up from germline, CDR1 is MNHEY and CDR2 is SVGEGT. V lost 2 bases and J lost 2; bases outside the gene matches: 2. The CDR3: CASSYGTSGGAYEQYF. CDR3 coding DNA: TGTGCCAGCAGTTACGGGACTAGCGGGGGAGCCTACGAGCAGTACTTC.

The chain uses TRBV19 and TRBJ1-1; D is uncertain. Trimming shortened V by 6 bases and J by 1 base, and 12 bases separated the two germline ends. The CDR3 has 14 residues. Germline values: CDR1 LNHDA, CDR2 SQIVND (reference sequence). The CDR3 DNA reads TGTGCCAGTAGCCCCCAACAGACGAACACTGAAGCTTTCTTT. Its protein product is CASSPQQTNTEAFF.

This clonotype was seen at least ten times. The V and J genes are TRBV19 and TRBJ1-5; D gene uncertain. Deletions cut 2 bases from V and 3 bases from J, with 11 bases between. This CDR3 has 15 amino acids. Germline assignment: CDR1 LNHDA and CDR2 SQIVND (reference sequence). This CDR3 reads CASSISGGTNQPQHF. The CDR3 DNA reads TGTGCCAGTAGTATATCCGGCGGTACCAATCAGCCCCAGCATTTT.

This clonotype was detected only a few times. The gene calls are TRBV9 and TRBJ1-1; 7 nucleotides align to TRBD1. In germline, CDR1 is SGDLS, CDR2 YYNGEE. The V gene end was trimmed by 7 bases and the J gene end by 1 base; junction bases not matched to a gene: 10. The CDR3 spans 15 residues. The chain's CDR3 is CASHPGTEWNTEAFF. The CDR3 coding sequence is TGTGCCAGCCACCCTGGGACAGAGTGGAACACTGAAGCTTTCTTT.

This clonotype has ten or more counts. DNA for the CDR3: TGCATCCGTCCAGGGGTTCACTATGGCTACACCTTC. Protein product: CIRPGVHYGYTF. V and J are TRBV20-1 and TRBJ1-2, with a possible D match to TRBD1 (6 bases). Per the germline V gene, CDR1 is DFQATT and CDR2 is SNEGSKA (reference sequence). The CDR3 consists of 12 residues.

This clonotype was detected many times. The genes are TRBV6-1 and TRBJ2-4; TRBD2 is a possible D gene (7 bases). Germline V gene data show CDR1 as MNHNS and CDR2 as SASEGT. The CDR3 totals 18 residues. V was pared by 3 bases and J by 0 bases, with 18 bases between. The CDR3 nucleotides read TGTGCCAGCAGTGAGGGGAGGGGCGGGACACTAGCCAAAAACATTCAGTACTTC. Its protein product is CASSEGRGGTLAKNIQYF.

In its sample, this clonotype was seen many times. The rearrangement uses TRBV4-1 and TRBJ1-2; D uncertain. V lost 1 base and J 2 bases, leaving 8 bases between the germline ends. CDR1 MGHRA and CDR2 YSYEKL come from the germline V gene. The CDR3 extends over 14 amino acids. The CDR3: CASSQGGLNYGYTF. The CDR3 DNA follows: TGCGCCAGCAGCCAAGGAGGACTAAACTATGGCTACACCTTC.

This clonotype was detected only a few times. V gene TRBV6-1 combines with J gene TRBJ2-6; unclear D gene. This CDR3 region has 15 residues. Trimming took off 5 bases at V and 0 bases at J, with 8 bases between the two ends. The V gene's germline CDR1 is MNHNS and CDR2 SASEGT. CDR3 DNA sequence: TGTGCCAGCAGTCCCGTACCCTCTGGGGCCAACGTCCTGACTTTC. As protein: CASSPVPSGANVLTF.